This entry is about one T cell receptor beta chain. The antigen remains unidentified. The sample comes from a study of cytomegalovirus exposure and HLA in healthy donors. Notes on the study in general: Indistinguishability led to the exclusion of some V segments, TRBV6-2 and TRBV6-3 included.

This CDR3 spans 16 amino acids. V lost 4 bases to trimming and J lost 6 bases; unmatched junction nucleotides: 7. Germline lookup yields CDR1 SGHRS and CDR2 YFSETQ. Donors had nominal health at sampling but likely had unrecorded immune exposures. 13 Jbeta primers and 60 Vbeta primers were used for the PCR. Generated by immunoSEQ multiplex PCR, the TCRdb table keeps only in-frame clones and is missing some. Of some 62,000 clones listed, about 87% are singletons. The sequencing input was PBMCs. The V call is TRBV5-1, the J call TRBJ2-2; 12 positions match TRBD2. The sequence was collected from a man aged 18 to 30 in good health and CMV-seronegative. The CDR3 loop reads CASSQLAGGRAGELFF. CDR3 DNA: TGCGCCAGCAGCCAACTAGCGGGGGGCCGTGCCGGGGAGCTGTTTTTT.